This record covers a single T cell receptor (beta chain). The antigen is unknown. PCR was performed a second time for about 6 to 12 cycles using a sample-barcoded 5' primer and a J-beta primer mix. Using its own MiXCR run on the 5' RACE reads, TCRdb lists one record per CDR3 protein. The sample holds hundreds of thousands of distinct CDR3 sequences, under 45% seen once. There are 15 residues in the CDR3. Per the germline V gene, CDR1 is LNHDA and CDR2 is SQIVND (reference sequence). V was shortened by 5 bases and J by 4 bases, with 14 bases between the two germline ends. Isolation yielded PBMCs, at least 6.5 million per sample, in every case. The source of the sample is a study of blood T cells in healthy people across ages. Whole-study findings and limits: Roughly linear age-related decline in beta diversity appeared, significant by age approximately 40.

The sequenced material came from blood. The V call is TRBV19, the J call TRBJ1-4, with D maybe TRBD1 (6 bases). The source of this sequence is a man aged 55-75 years in good health. DNA for the CDR3: TGTGCCAGTAGTCCCGGACAGACTCTTAATGAAAAACTGTTTTTT. It is translated as CASSPGQTLNEKLFF.